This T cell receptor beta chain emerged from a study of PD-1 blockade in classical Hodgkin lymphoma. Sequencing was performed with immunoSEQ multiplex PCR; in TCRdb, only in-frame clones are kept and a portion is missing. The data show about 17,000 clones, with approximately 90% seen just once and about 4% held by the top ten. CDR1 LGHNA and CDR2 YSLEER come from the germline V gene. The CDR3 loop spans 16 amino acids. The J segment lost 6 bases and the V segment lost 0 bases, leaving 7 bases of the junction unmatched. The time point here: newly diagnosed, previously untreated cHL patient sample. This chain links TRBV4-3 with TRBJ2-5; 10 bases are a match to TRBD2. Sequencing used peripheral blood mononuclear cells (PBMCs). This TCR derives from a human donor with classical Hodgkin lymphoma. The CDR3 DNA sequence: TGCGCCAGCAGCCAAGACTGGACTAGCGGTCCAAAGACCCAGTACTTC. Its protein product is CASSQDWTSGPKTQYF.